The 30 T cell receptor beta chains presented below share a single source sample, sequenced in a study of OX40 agonist ivuxolimab in advanced cancers. The repertoire was sequenced with immunoSEQ multiplex PCR; TCRdb's copy has only in-frame clones and lacks some. The data show 40,000 to 50,000 clones, 89% seen once. Specimen: CD4+ or CD8+ T cells sorted from blood, collected in a trial of the OX40 agonist ivuxolimab. The receptors originated from an adult with an advanced solid tumor such as melanoma, head and neck, liver or kidney cancer.

V gene TRBV7-9 combines with J gene TRBJ2-3, with no clear D. The V and J ends lost 1 base and 4 bases respectively, with 12 bases between them. The CDR3 runs 15 residues. Germline assignment: CDR1 SEHNR and CDR2 FQNEAQ (reference sequence). CDR3 loop: CASSLDSVGSDTQYF. The CDR3 DNA reads as TGTGCCAGCAGCTTAGACAGCGTGGGGTCAGATACGCAGTATTTT.

The table lists this clone with a count of one. The chain is built from TRBV4-3 and TRBJ2-1; 11 bases match TRBD1. Looked up from germline, CDR1 is LGHNA and CDR2 is YSLEER. This CDR3 contains 15 residues. J lost 3 bases, V lost 4 bases, and 2 bases had no gene match. As DNA, the CDR3 is TGCGCCAGCAGCCCTGGGACAGGGGGCTACAATGAGCAGTTCTTC. Encoded protein: CASSPGTGGYNEQFF.

V gene TRBV23-1 combines with J gene TRBJ2-7; unclear D gene. TRBV23-1 is noted as an ORF with a role that remains uncertain. This CDR3 comprises 17 residues. V lost 0 bases to trimming and J lost 0 bases, with 15 bases between them. The CDR3 sequence is CASSQSIRRILSYEQYF. The CDR3, as DNA: TGCGCCAGCAGTCAATCGATTCGCAGGATCCTCTCCTACGAGCAGTACTTC.

CDR3 protein: CASSLTSGSQGNEQYF. CDR3 sequence (DNA): TGCGCCAGCAGCTTGACTAGCGGGAGTCAGGGCAACGAGCAGTACTTC. The gene calls are TRBV5-1 and TRBJ2-7; 11 positions match TRBD2. CDR3 length: 16 residues. Germline trimming cut 1 base from V and 5 bases from J; bases unmatched to any gene: 8. The germline gives CDR1 SGHRS, CDR2 YFSETQ.

The chain links TRBV29-1 to TRBJ1-1; no clear D. With 3 bases removed from V and 1 base from J, the gap between germline ends came to 9 bases. CDR3 length: 13 residues. Per the germline V gene, CDR1 is SQVTM and CDR2 is ANQGSEA. The chain's CDR3 is CSVEAPENTEAFF. Written as DNA, the CDR3 is TGCAGCGTTGAGGCTCCTGAGAACACTGAAGCTTTCTTT.

The CDR3, as DNA: TGTGCCAGCAGCTGGGCCAGCTCCTACGAGCAGTACTTC. This sequence encodes CASSWASSYEQYF. This sequence joins TRBV6-1 and TRBJ2-7, with D unclear. Per germline, CDR1 MNHNS and CDR2 SASEGT. The ends were cut back, 6 bases at V and 0 bases at J, with 9 bases in the middle. CDR3 size: 13 residues.

As to this clone: At one of its ends the junction is not consistent with the germline gene, which may arise from a read error. The gene calls are TRBV7-2 and TRBJ2-7, with 11 bases lining up with TRBD2. This CDR3 region has 13 residues. Germline V gives CDR1 SGHTA, CDR2 FQGNSA. CDR3 residues: CASSLAGGYEQYF. In DNA, the CDR3 is TGTGCCAGCAGCCTAGCGGGAGGTTACGAGCAGTACTTC.

This chain joins TRBV30 and TRBJ2-1; D is unresolved. This CDR3 is built from 11 residues. CDR1 and CDR2 from the germline V gene are GTSNPN and SVGIG (reference sequence). Trimming removed 0 bases at V and 7 bases at J, with 4 bases between. The CDR3 loop is CAWSVGNEQFF. The CDR3 nucleotides read TGTGCCTGGAGTGTAGGGAATGAGCAGTTCTTC.

The V call is TRBV28, the J call TRBJ2-7; no definite D call. The length of the CDR3 is 12 residues. V was trimmed by 5 bases and J by 0 bases, leaving 5 bases between them. CDR1 and CDR2 (germline): MDHEN, SYDVKM. CDR3 sequence reads: CASSTVSYEQYF. CDR3 coding DNA: TGTGCCAGCAGTACGGTCTCCTACGAGCAGTACTTC.

The genes are TRBV25-1 and TRBJ2-5; 11 bases line up with TRBD2. CDR3 length: 16 residues. Germline CDR1 MGHDK, CDR2 SYGVNS. J gave up 1 base and V 4 bases, and 5 bases lay outside the gene matches. Written as DNA, the CDR3 is TGTGCCAGCAGTGGGCCGGGACTAGCGGCCCAAGAGACCCAGTACTTC. It specifies CASSGPGLAAQETQYF.

The rearrangement uses TRBV7-2 and TRBJ1-6; D is uncertain. The CDR3 runs 17 residues. Trimming took 2 bases from V and 8 from J, leaving 19 bases between them. From germline, CDR1 is SGHTA and CDR2 FQGNSA. In nucleotides, the CDR3 is TGTGCCAGCAGCTTAATCCGACCCCTTCTTTACCATTCACCCCTCCACTTT. Protein product: CASSLIRPLLYHSPLHF.

The chain employs TRBV5-1 and TRBJ1-1; TRBD1 matches at 10 bases. The ends lost 4 bases at V and 3 bases at J; junction bases unmatched: 3. CDR1 SGHRS and CDR2 YFSETQ come from the germline V gene. The CDR3 runs to 14 residues. This CDR3 is CASSPGTGDTEAFF. Written as DNA, the CDR3 is TGCGCCAGCAGCCCGGGGACAGGGGACACTGAAGCTTTCTTT.

The V gene is TRBV9, the J gene TRBJ2-7, with a possible D match to TRBD1 (5 bases). The V end lost 0 bases, the J end lost 6 bases, and 10 bases lay between the germline ends. CDR1 is SGDLS and CDR2 is YYNGEE in the germline V gene. The CDR3 sequence is 13 residues long. DNA for the CDR3: TGTGCCAGCAGCGTAGCGTCAGGGATCGAGCAGTACTTC. Its translation: CASSVASGIEQYF.

This clone was picked up one time. V and J are TRBV6-6 and TRBJ2-7; a possible D gene is TRBD1 (5 bases). With 2 bases removed from V and 4 bases from J, the gap between germline ends came to 12 bases. CDR1 and CDR2 (germline): MNHNY, SVGAGI (reference sequence). The length of the CDR3 is 14 residues. CDR3 in amino acids: CASSYNRLAYEQYF. CDR3 sequence (DNA): TGTGCCAGCAGTTACAACAGGTTGGCTTACGAGCAGTACTTC.

The rearrangement joins TRBV6-6 to TRBJ1-6; TRBD1 matches at 7 bases. The CDR3 runs 16 residues. Germline loops: CDR1 MNHNY, CDR2 SVGAGI (reference sequence). The V gene end was trimmed by 5 bases and the J gene end by 10 bases; junction bases not matched to a gene: 14. The CDR3 sequence is CASSTTTGKFRSPLHF. CDR3 nucleotide sequence: TGTGCCAGCAGTACTACGACAGGGAAGTTTCGATCACCCCTCCACTTT.

V gene TRBV5-1 combines with J gene TRBJ2-1; D is possibly TRBD2 (6 bases). Germline CDR1 and CDR2: SGHRS and YFSETQ. CDR3 length: 17 amino acids. V lost 4 bases to trimming and J lost 2 bases, with 19 bases between them. CDR3 DNA: TGCGCCAGCAGCCCCGGGGACCTAGCGCAACCCTACAATGAGCAGTTCTTC. Translation: CASSPGDLAQPYNEQFF.

The chain recombines TRBV13 with TRBJ1-2, with TRBD1 identical over 7 bases. The CDR3 sequence is 14 residues long. Unmatched junction bases numbered 3, after V lost 3 bases and J lost 2 bases. Looked up from germline, CDR1 is PRHDT and CDR2 is FYEKMQ (reference sequence). In DNA, the CDR3 is TGTGCCAGCAGCTTCGACAGGGAGAACTATGGCTACACCTTC. Protein sequence: CASSFDRENYGYTF.

The chain joins TRBV28 to TRBJ2-3, with 7 nucleotides matching TRBD2. V trimming: 3 bases; J trimming: 0 bases; junction bases outside the gene matches: 15. CDR1 and CDR2 from the germline V gene are MDHEN and SYDVKM. The CDR3 consists of 19 residues. CDR3 nucleotide sequence: TGTGCCAGCAGTTTCTCCACTAGCGCCTCGGGGGTTAGCACAGATACGCAGTATTTT. Its protein product is CASSFSTSASGVSTDTQYF.

This chain connects TRBV7-2 to TRBJ2-2, with a possible D match to TRBD1 (8 bases). With 4 bases removed from V and 12 bases from J, the gap between germline ends came to 27 bases. CDR1 is SGHTA and CDR2 is FQGNSA in the germline V gene. There are 17 residues in the CDR3. The CDR3 loop is CASSSTIPIQGGRQLFF. Here the CDR3 DNA reads TGTGCCAGCAGCTCTACTATCCCTATACAGGGGGGGAGGCAGCTGTTTTTT.

By share of the sample, this clone is medium-sized. The gene calls are TRBV9 and TRBJ1-2, with D maybe TRBD1 (5 bases). This CDR3 region has 12 residues. V dropped 2 bases and J dropped 6 bases, with 8 bases sitting between them. The germline V gene encodes CDR1 SGDLS and CDR2 YYNGEE. The CDR3 here is CASSVSGNGYTF. In nucleotides, the CDR3 is TGTGCCAGCAGCGTTTCAGGGAATGGCTACACCTTC.

This chain joins TRBV28 and TRBJ1-5; no reliable D call. Per the germline V gene, CDR1 is MDHEN and CDR2 is SYDVKM. The CDR3 sequence is 12 residues long. The V and J ends lost 0 bases and 4 bases respectively, with 1 base between them. In DNA, the CDR3 is TGTGCCAGCAGTTTATGGAATCAGCCCCAGCATTTT. Residues: CASSLWNQPQHF.

The chain employs TRBV28 and TRBJ2-2; TRBD2 is a possible D gene (6 bases). V was pared by 6 bases and J by 6 bases, with 11 bases between. The length of the CDR3 is 13 residues. Germline CDR1 reads MDHEN; CDR2 reads SYDVKM. The CDR3 loop is CASRSGEPGELFF. The CDR3 nucleotides are TGTGCCAGCAGATCGGGAGAGCCCGGGGAGCTGTTTTTT. The full variable domain, in which reference TRBV28 and TRBJ2-2 provide the parts outside the CDR3, is DVKVTQSSRYLVKRTGEKVFLECVQDMDHENMFWYRQDPGLGLRLIYFSYDVKMKEKGDIPEGYSVSREKKERFSLILESASTNQTSMYLCASRSGEPGELFFGEGSRLTVL.

The chain combines TRBV7-3 with TRBJ2-2; 15 bases fit TRBD2. After removal of 4 bases from V and 1 base from J, the junction contained 7 bases not matched to a gene. The CDR3 sequence is 19 residues long. Germline V lookup: CDR1 SGHTA, CDR2 FQGTGA. CDR3 nucleotide sequence: TGTGCCAGCAGCTCATCGGGACTAGCGGGAGGTTGGAACACCGGGGAGCTGTTTTTT. The encoded protein is CASSSSGLAGGWNTGELFF.

The chain recombines TRBV6-6 with TRBJ2-6; D is unresolved. The V and J ends lost 6 bases and 0 bases respectively, with 9 bases between them. The CDR3 covers 15 residues. The V gene's germline CDR1 is MNHNY and CDR2 SVGAGI (reference sequence). The CDR3 sequence is CASRDAASGANVLTF. As DNA, the CDR3 is TGTGCCAGCAGGGATGCCGCCTCTGGGGCCAACGTCCTGACTTTC.

The rearrangement joins TRBV27 to TRBJ2-1; maybe TRBD2 (5 bases). The CDR3 totals 17 residues. Germline V lookup: CDR1 MNHEY, CDR2 SMNVEV (reference sequence). V lost 1 base and J 7 bases, leaving 20 bases between the germline ends. DNA for the CDR3: TGTGCCAGCAGTTTATTTACCGGGATCTCGGCGTCAAATGAGCAGTTCTTC. Translated, it gives CASSLFTGISASNEQFF.

J is TRBJ1-2 and V is TRBV3-2. TRBV3-2 has pseudogene status. This CDR3 is built from 9 residues. For the CDR3, the DNA is TGTGCCAGCAGCTCACGCTACACCTTC. It is translated as CASSSRYTF.

The chain joins TRBV25-1 to TRBJ2-7, with unresolved D. CDR1 and CDR2 from the germline V gene are MGHDK and SYGVNS. V lost 3 bases and J 3 bases, leaving 6 bases between the germline ends. The CDR3 runs to 12 residues. CDR3 sequence: CASSDDHYEQYF. CDR3 nucleotides: TGTGCCAGCAGTGACGACCACTACGAGCAGTACTTC.

This sequence joins TRBV19 and TRBJ2-3; TRBD2 aligns across 10 bases. The germline V gene has CDR1 LNHDA and CDR2 SQIVND (reference sequence). V lost 11 bases, J lost 3 bases, and 20 bases stayed unmatched. This CDR3 spans 18 amino acids. The CDR3, as DNA: TGTGCCCCTCGGGAGCTTTTTAGCGGGAGGCTAAGAACAGATACGCAGTATTTT. This codes for CAPRELFSGRLRTDTQYF.

The J gene is TRBJ2-5, the V gene TRBV7-6; D not certain. Germline V gene lookup returns CDR1 SGHVS and CDR2 FNYEAQ. V was shortened by 10 bases and J by 3 bases, with 18 bases between the two germline ends. This CDR3 has 14 residues. CDR3 DNA: TGTGCCACAAACACGCCGGATCGCGAAGAGACCCAGTACTTC. Its translation: CATNTPDREETQYF.

The chain links TRBV6-5 to TRBJ2-1; D is possibly TRBD2 (5 bases). CDR3 length: 12 amino acids. Germline lookup yields CDR1 MNHEY and CDR2 SVGAGI. Trimming shortened V by 5 bases and J by 7 bases, and 9 bases separated the two germline ends. CDR3 protein: CASSPGVNEQFF. CDR3 DNA sequence: TGTGCCAGCAGTCCCGGGGTGAATGAGCAGTTCTTC.